These 25 T cell receptor beta chains were sequenced from one sample in a study of T cells in women clearing cervical HPV infection. The table came from immunoSEQ multiplex PCR; TCRdb's copy has only in-frame clones and leaves some out. This specimen shows roughly 29,000 clones; the ten leading clones hold under 3.5%. Sequenced sample: blood buffy coat. The receptor set was obtained from a woman between 18 and 70 years old with a cervical HPV16 infection that either progressed to CIN3+ or cleared (not recorded which).

As concerns this clone: With the read ending 3 residues before the CDR3 end, the germline J gene is used to fill in that end. The chain links TRBV5-6 to TRBJ2-7; TRBD1 is a possible D gene (6 bases). Per the germline V gene, CDR1 is SGHDT and CDR2 is YYEEEE. This CDR3 spans 14 amino acids. V was clipped by 3 bases and J by 3 bases, with 13 bases between them. The CDR3: CASSSGQAFYEQYF. Partial CDR3 DNA: TGTGCCAGCAGCTCGGGACAAGCCTTCTACGAG.

As to this clone: Read sequence stops 3 residues before the CDR3 end, and the germline J gene provides the missing end. This chain links TRBV11-2 with TRBJ1-2; D unclear. Between the trimmed V and J ends, which lost 0 bases and 6 bases, there was a span of 11 bases. The CDR3 extends over 14 amino acids. From germline, CDR1 is SGHAT and CDR2 FQNNGV. The DNA read from the CDR3 is TGTGCCAGCAGCTTAGAAAGGACGGGGAATGGC. Its protein product is CASSLERTGNG. The CDR3 in its entirety is CASSLERTGNGYTF.

Concerning this clone itself: The read ends 3 residues shy of where the CDR3 ends; the end is completed using the germline J gene. V is TRBV6-2 or TRBV6-3 and J is TRBJ2-5, with no clear D. V lost 6 bases, J lost 1 base, and 9 bases lay in between. In germline, CDR1 is MNHEY, CDR2 SVGEGT. The CDR3 totals 13 residues. The CDR3 is CASRPSFQETQYF. CDR3 DNA (partial): TGTGCCAGCAGGCCTAGTTTCCAAGAGACC.

For this clone: The missing CDR3 end, 3 residues past where the read stops, is filled in from the germline J gene. The rearrangement links TRBV4-1 to TRBJ2-3, with a tentative D call TRBD1 (5 bases). CDR3 length: 14 residues. Trimming pared 6 bases from V and 2 bases from J, leaving 12 bases between. CDR1 is MGHRA, CDR2 YSYEKL, per germline. The part of the CDR3 DNA that was read is TGCGCCAGCAGACCAGGGTGGGTCACAGATACG. Protein product: CASRPGWVTDT. The whole CDR3 protein is CASRPGWVTDTQYF.

About this clone: The CDR3 goes on 3 residues after the read ends, and that part is filled in from the germline J gene. The J gene is TRBJ1-5, the V gene TRBV19; D not resolved. V lost 5 bases and J lost 4, with 9 bases in between. The CDR3 loop spans 13 amino acids. Germline loops: CDR1 LNHDA, CDR2 SQIVND (reference sequence). The sequenced CDR3 bases are TGTGCCAGTAGTTACAACAGAAATCAGCCC. It encodes CASSYNRNQP. The CDR3 reads in full as CASSYNRNQPQHF.

As concerns this clone: The sequence runs out 3 residues before the end of the CDR3; the remainder is reconstructed from the germline J gene. The V call is TRBV30, the J call TRBJ1-1, with D tentatively TRBD1 (5 bases). Trimming took off 5 bases at V and 5 bases at J, with 12 bases between the two ends. Germline V lookup: CDR1 GTSNPN, CDR2 SVGIG (reference sequence). This CDR3 spans 12 amino acids. The CDR3 reads CAWGGVWTEAFF. The CDR3 bases that were read are TGTGCCTGGGGAGGGGTGTGGACTGAA.

Remarks on this clone: Sequencing ends 3 residues short of the CDR3 end; the germline J gene provides the rest. This sequence joins TRBV7-9 and TRBJ2-3; TRBD2 matches 7 bases. This CDR3 comprises 15 residues. Unmatched junction bases numbered 6, after V lost 5 bases and J lost 1 base. The germline gives CDR1 SEHNR, CDR2 FQNEAQ (reference sequence). The CDR3 bases that were read are TGTGCCAGCAGCCCGACGAGCGGGGGCACAGATACG. Protein product: CASSPTSGGTDT. The full CDR3 reads CASSPTSGGTDTQYF.

A note on this clone: Read coverage stops 3 residues before the CDR3 terminus; the germline J gene supplies the remainder. The V and J genes are TRBV5-1 and TRBJ2-7; no firm D call. Germline V gene sequence: CDR1 SGHRS, CDR2 YFSETQ. The CDR3 spans 13 residues. V was pared by 2 bases and J by 1 base, with 7 bases between. The chain's CDR3 is CASSFTSSYEQYF. The CDR3 DNA, read in part, is TGCGCCAGCAGCTTCACAAGTTCCTACGAG.

About this clone: The CDR3 goes on 3 residues after the read ends, and that part is filled in from the germline J gene. V and J are TRBV7-2 and TRBJ2-1, with 11 bases that match TRBD2. After removal of 5 bases from V and 6 bases from J, the junction contained 6 bases not matched to a gene. Germline CDR1 and CDR2: SGHTA and FQGNSA. This CDR3 is 15 amino acids long. The covered CDR3 bases are TGTGCCAGCAGCCTAACTAGCGGGAGTTCCAATGAG. Translated: CASSLTSGSSNE. The whole CDR3 is CASSLTSGSSNEQFF.

A word on this clone: The CDR3 end lies 3 residues beyond the end of the read and is filled in from the germline J gene. The V call is TRBV4-2, the J call TRBJ1-2, with 8 bases aligning to TRBD1. Germline assignment: CDR1 LGHNA and CDR2 YNFKEQ. The CDR3 consists of 18 residues. V gave up 3 bases and J gave up 4 bases; unmatched junction bases: 16. CDR3 sequence reads: CASSHKKGTGGDLYGYTF. The CDR3 DNA, read in part, is TGTGCCAGCAGCCATAAAAAAGGAACAGGGGGAGACCTCTATGGC.

A remark on this clone: With the read ending 3 residues before the CDR3 end, the germline J gene is used to fill in that end. The chain recombines TRBV20-1 with TRBJ2-3; 7 nucleotides match TRBD1. Unmatched junction bases numbered 15, after V lost 5 bases and J lost 4 bases. This CDR3 is 16 amino acids long. Germline lookup yields CDR1 DFQATT and CDR2 SNEGSKA (reference sequence). The covered CDR3 bases are TGCAGTGCTGCGCCGCCGGGACAGAAAATCGCAGATACG. This encodes CSAAPPGQKIADT. The full CDR3 protein is CSAAPPGQKIADTQYF.

With respect to this clone: Coverage ceases 3 residues before the CDR3 finishes, and the germline J gene fills in the end. The chain has TRBV5-4 and TRBJ2-7; TRBD2 might be the D (5 bases). The V and J ends lost 2 bases and 6 bases respectively, with 6 bases between them. CDR1 SGHNT and CDR2 YYREEE come from the germline V gene (reference sequence). The CDR3 runs to 11 residues. The CDR3 sequence: CASSFGVEQYF. The CDR3 DNA, read in part, is TGTGCCAGCAGCTTCGGGGTCGAG.

About this clone: The CDR3 end is not reached by the read, which stops 3 residues before it; the germline J gene fills it in. The rearrangement links TRBV2 to TRBJ1-2; unclear D gene. Per the germline V gene, CDR1 is SNHLY and CDR2 is FYNNEI. This CDR3 is built from 15 residues. CDR3 protein: CASSERGIFTYDYTF. Partial CDR3 DNA: TGTGCCAGCAGTGAACGCGGGATCTTTACTTACGAC.

With regard to this clone: With the read ending 3 residues before the CDR3 end, the germline J gene is used to fill in that end. The chain employs TRBV14 and TRBJ2-5, with 8 bases that match TRBD1. CDR3 length: 15 residues. Germline trimming cut 4 bases from V and 4 bases from J; bases unmatched to any gene: 8. Per the germline V gene, CDR1 is SGHDN and CDR2 is FVKESK. Partial CDR3 DNA: TGTGCCAGCAGCCCTCGGACAGGGACGGGAGAGACC. It encodes CASSPRTGTGET. The CDR3, in full, reads CASSPRTGTGETQYF.

The CDR3 is CASSEDRLFPLHF. Incomplete CDR3 DNA: TGTGCCAGCAGTGAAGACCGGTTATTCCCC. The V and J genes are TRBV6-1 and TRBJ1-6; D is unresolved. The DNA ends 3 residues before the CDR3 does, and the rest of the CDR3 is filled in from the germline J gene. Germline CDR1 is MNHNS and CDR2 is SASEGT. The CDR3 is 13 residues long.

To note about this clone: Sequencing ends 3 residues short of the CDR3 end; the germline J gene provides the rest. The chain couples TRBV19 to TRBJ2-2; D not certain. Germline lookup yields CDR1 LNHDA and CDR2 SQIVND (reference sequence). CDR3 length equals 14 residues. With 1 base removed from V and 3 bases from J, the gap between germline ends came to 6 bases. The part of the CDR3 DNA that was read is TGTGCCAGTAGTATAGTGGGCGACACCGGGGAG. It encodes CASSIVGDTGE. From start to end, the CDR3 is CASSIVGDTGELFF.

Worth noting for this clone: The read comes to an end 3 residues before the CDR3 does, leaving the germline J gene to fill in the end. The chain employs TRBV11-2 and TRBJ1-3; perhaps TRBD1 as D (6 bases). The CDR3 length is 14 residues. V was shortened by 5 bases and J by 7 bases, with 15 bases between the two germline ends. Germline V gene data show CDR1 as SGHAT and CDR2 as FQNNGV. CDR3 DNA (partial): TGTGCCAGCAGCCGCACAGGGATTGGTAACACC. This codes for CASSRTGIGNT. The entire CDR3 protein reads CASSRTGIGNTIYF. The full variable domain, rest sourced from reference TRBV11-2 and TRBJ1-3, is EAGVAQSPRYKIIEKRQSVAFWCNPISGHATLYWYQQILGQGPKLLIQFQNNGVVDDSQLPKDRFSAERLKGVDSTLKIQPAKLEDSAVYLCASSRTGIGNTIYFGEGSWLTVV.

On this clone: The CDR3 goes on 3 residues after the read ends, and that part is filled in from the germline J gene. V and J are TRBV19 and TRBJ1-5; 7 bases are a match to TRBD1. The V gene's germline CDR1 is LNHDA and CDR2 SQIVND (reference sequence). With 4 bases clipped from V and 0 bases from J, the junction kept 6 bases outside the gene matches. CDR3 length equals 16 residues. The DNA read from the CDR3 is TGTGCCAGTAGTACCACAGGGGCCCATAGCAATCAGCCC. Protein product: CASSTTGAHSNQP. The complete CDR3 protein is CASSTTGAHSNQPQHF.

In regard to this clone: The read is 3 residues too short to cover the CDR3 end, so that end is filled in from the germline J gene. V is TRBV19 and J is TRBJ1-5; 8 nucleotides agree with TRBD1. From germline, CDR1 is LNHDA and CDR2 SQIVND (reference sequence). CDR3 length: 14 amino acids. CDR3 in amino acids: CASSQGARDRPQHF. Incomplete CDR3 DNA: TGTGCCAGTAGTCAGGGGGCGAGGGATAGACCC.

As for this clone: The read comes to an end 3 residues before the CDR3 does, leaving the germline J gene to fill in the end. The chain joins TRBV2 to TRBJ2-5; tentatively, D is TRBD1 (6 bases). V lost 6 bases to trimming and J lost 1 base, with 15 bases between them. This CDR3 has 15 residues. Germline CDR1 is SNHLY and CDR2 is FYNNEI. CDR3 DNA (partial): TGTGCCAGCAGGAAGAGGGACACGACCCAAGAGACC. Translated: CASRKRDTTQET. The whole CDR3 protein reads CASRKRDTTQETQYF.

Of note for this clone: With the read ending 3 residues before the CDR3 end, the germline J gene is used to fill in that end. The chain recombines TRBV18 with TRBJ1-2, with D maybe TRBD1 (6 bases). Germline V gives CDR1 KGHSH, CDR2 LQKENI. The CDR3 covers 14 residues. Incomplete CDR3 DNA: TGTGCCAGCTCACCAGACAGGTATCAAGGAAGC. It is translated as CASSPDRYQGS. The whole CDR3 protein reads CASSPDRYQGSYTF.

In regard to this clone: The read gets to within 3 residues of the CDR3 end, and the germline J gene fills in the rest. The rearrangement joins TRBV3-1 (or the pseudogene TRBV3-2) to TRBJ2-5, with no clear D. V dropped 0 bases and J dropped 3 bases, with 11 bases sitting between them. Germline V CDR1 and CDR2: LGHDT, YNNKEL (reference sequence). The CDR3 covers 15 residues. The sequenced CDR3 bases are TGTGCCAGCAGCCAAGATCTACTGAGCAAAGAGACC. Its protein is CASSQDLLSKET. The entire CDR3 reads CASSQDLLSKETQYF.

The part of the CDR3 DNA that was read is TGTGCCAGCAGCATTCGGGACAGGGCCTACGAG. It translates to CASSIRDRAYE. The CDR3 in full is CASSIRDRAYEQYF. This chain links TRBV14 with TRBJ2-7, with 9 bases lining up with TRBD1. Sequencing ends 3 residues short of the CDR3 end; the germline J gene provides the rest. Germline V gene lookup returns CDR1 SGHDN and CDR2 FVKESK. The J segment lost 2 bases and the V segment lost 5 bases, leaving 4 bases of the junction unmatched. The CDR3 sequence is 14 residues long.

As concerns this clone: Read data end 3 residues before the CDR3 end; the end is taken from the germline J gene. This chain joins TRBV20-1 and TRBJ2-3, with 7 bases matching TRBD1. This CDR3 region has 14 residues. The germline CDR1 and CDR2 sequences are DFQATT and SNEGSKA (reference sequence). Trimming took 3 bases from V and 0 from J; bases not matched to a gene: 3. This CDR3 reads CSASKGASTDTQYF. The covered CDR3 bases are TGCAGTGCTAGTAAGGGGGCGAGCACAGATACG.

Turning to this clone: The read stops 3 residues short of the end of the CDR3; the missing end is completed from the germline J gene. The chain is built from TRBV18 and TRBJ2-7; a weak D match, TRBD1 (6 bases). V lost 6 bases and J lost 3, with 15 bases in between. The CDR3 is 14 amino acids. Per germline, CDR1 KGHSH and CDR2 LQKENI. The CDR3 bases that were read are TGTGCCAGCTCCGCCAGGGGAGAGGACTACGAG. The encoded protein is CASSARGEDYE. The entire CDR3 protein is CASSARGEDYEQYF.